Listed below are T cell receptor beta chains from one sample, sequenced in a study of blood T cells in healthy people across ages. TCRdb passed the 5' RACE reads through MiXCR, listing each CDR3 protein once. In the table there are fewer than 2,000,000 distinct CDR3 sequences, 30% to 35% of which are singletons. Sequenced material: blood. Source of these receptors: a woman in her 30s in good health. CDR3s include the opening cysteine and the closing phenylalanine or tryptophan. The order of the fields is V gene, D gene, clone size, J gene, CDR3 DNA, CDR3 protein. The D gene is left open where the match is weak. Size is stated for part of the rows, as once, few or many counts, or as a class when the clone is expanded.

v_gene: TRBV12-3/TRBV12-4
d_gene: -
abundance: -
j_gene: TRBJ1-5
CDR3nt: TGTGCCAGCAGTCCGATCGGGGTCTGGGATAGCAATCAGCCCCAGCATTTT
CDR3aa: CASSPIGVWDSNQPQHF

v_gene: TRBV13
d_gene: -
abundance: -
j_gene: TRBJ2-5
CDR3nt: TGTGCCAGCAGCTTAGTGGCCACGAGACGGGAGACCCAGTACTTC
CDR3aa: CASSLVATRRETQYF

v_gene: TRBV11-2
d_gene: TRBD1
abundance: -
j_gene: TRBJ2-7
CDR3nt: TGTGCCAGCAGCACACGGGACAGGGTACCCGAGCAGTACTTC
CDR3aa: CASSTRDRVPEQYF

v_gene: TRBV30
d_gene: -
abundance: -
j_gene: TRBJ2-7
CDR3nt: TGTGCCCCTCCCTACGAGCAGTACTTC
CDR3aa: CAPPYEQYF

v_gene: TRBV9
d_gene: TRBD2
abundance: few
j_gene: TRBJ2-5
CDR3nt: TGTGCCAGCAGCGGCCGGGGGGGCCGTAAGGCCGGGATAGAGACCCAGTACTTC
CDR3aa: CASSGRGGRKAGIETQYF

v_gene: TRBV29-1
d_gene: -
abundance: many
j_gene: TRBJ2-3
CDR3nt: TGCAGCGCGTCAGAATTCTTTAGCACAGATACGCAGTATTTT
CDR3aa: CSASEFFSTDTQYF

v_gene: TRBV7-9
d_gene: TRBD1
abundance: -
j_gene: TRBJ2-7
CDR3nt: TGTGCCAGCAGCATATCCGGGACAGGGTTCCACGAGCAGTACTTC
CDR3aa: CASSISGTGFHEQYF

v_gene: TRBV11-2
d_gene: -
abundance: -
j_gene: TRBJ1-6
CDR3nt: TGTGCCAGCAGCTCAGGTTCTTTCGCCTATAATTCACCCCTCCACTTT
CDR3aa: CASSSGSFAYNSPLHF

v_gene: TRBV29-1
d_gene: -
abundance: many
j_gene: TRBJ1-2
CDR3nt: TGCAGCGTTGAAGATCGGGGGACGGTATTTGGCTACACCTTC
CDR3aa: CSVEDRGTVFGYTF

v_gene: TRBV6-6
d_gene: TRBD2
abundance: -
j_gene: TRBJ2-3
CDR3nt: TGTGCCAGCAGTTACACCCGGGCTAGCGGGAGCACAGATACGCAGTATTTT
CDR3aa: CASSYTRASGSTDTQYF

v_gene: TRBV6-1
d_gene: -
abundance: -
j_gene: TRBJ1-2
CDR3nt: TGTGCCAGCAGTGAAGCGCTAGACAGACCCTATGGCTACACCTTC
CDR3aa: CASSEALDRPYGYTF

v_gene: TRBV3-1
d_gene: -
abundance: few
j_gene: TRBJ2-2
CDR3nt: TGTGCCAGCAGCCAAGATCGTGGAGGTGGCGGGGAGCTGTTTTTT
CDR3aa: CASSQDRGGGGELFF

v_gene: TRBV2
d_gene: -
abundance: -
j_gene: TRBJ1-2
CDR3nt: TGTGCCAGCAGTGTCGACCCGAAATATGGCTACACCTTC
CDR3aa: CASSVDPKYGYTF

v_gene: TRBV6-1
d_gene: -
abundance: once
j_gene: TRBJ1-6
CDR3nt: TGTGCCAGCAGGGCTCGGGGATCACTCCTCCACTTT
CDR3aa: CASRARGSLLHF

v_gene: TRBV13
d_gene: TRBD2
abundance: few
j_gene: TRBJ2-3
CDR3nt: TGTGCCAGCAGCTCGACTAGCGGGGGGCGCACAGATACGCAGTATTTT
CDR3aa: CASSSTSGGRTDTQYF

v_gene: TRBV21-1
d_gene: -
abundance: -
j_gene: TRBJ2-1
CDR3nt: TGTGCCAGCAACCCTCCCGTCCGGGGCCCCCTAATGATCCAGCAGTTCTTC
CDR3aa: CASNPPVRGPLMIQQFF

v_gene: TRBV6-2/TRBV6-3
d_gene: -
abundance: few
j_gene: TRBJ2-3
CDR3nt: TGTGCCAGCAGTACCCAGGGTAGCACAGATACGCAGTATTTT
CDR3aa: CASSTQGSTDTQYF

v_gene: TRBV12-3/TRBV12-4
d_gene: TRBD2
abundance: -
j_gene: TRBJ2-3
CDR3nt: TGTGCCAGCAGCCGGGGGAGGGTCGTTACAGATACGCAGTATTTT
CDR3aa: CASSRGRVVTDTQYF

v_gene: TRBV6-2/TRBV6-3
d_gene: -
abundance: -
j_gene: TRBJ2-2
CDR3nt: TGTGCCAGCACCTTGACCAGGGACACCGGGGAGCTGTTTTTT
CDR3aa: CASTLTRDTGELFF

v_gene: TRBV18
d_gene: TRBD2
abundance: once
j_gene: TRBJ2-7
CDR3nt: TGTGCCAGCTCACCACAGGCTAGCGGGAGCGTAGGAGAGCAGTACTTC
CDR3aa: CASSPQASGSVGEQYF